What follows are 27 T cell receptor beta chains derived from one specimen sequenced in a study of CD8 T cells in ankylosing spondylitis. MiXCR was run by TCRdb on the 5' RACE reads, yielding one entry per CDR3 protein. The sample comprises under 300,000 distinct CDR3 sequences, about 18% of which are singletons, and around 32% rests with the top ten. Sequenced: blood, either unsorted or a sorted T cell fraction (not recorded which). All receptors derive from a male donor with ankylosing spondylitis or in good health (not recorded which).

This clonotype was seen a handful of times. This chain joins TRBV5-1 and TRBJ2-3; D is perhaps TRBD1 or TRBD2 (5 bases each). Looked up from germline, CDR1 is SGHRS and CDR2 is YFSETQ. V was cut by 4 bases and J by 3 bases, with 12 bases left in between. This CDR3 has 14 residues. The CDR3 protein is CASSNYGGTDTQYF. The CDR3 DNA follows: TGCGCCAGCAGCAACTATGGGGGAACAGATACGCAGTATTTT.

This clonotype was counted between two and nine times. The V call is TRBV27, the J call TRBJ2-5; maybe TRBD1 (7 bases). The CDR3 totals 19 residues. Trimming stripped 6 bases from V and 1 base from J, with 27 bases between. Germline values: CDR1 MNHEY, CDR2 SMNVEV (reference sequence). The CDR3 DNA follows: TGTGCCAGCAGCCCTACAGGGGAGGTGGGTTGGGATCTCCAAGAGACCCAGTACTTC. It codes for CASSPTGEVGWDLQETQYF.

This clonotype was counted many times. The V gene is TRBV27, the J gene TRBJ1-2; 8 nucleotides agree with TRBD1. The germline CDR1 and CDR2 sequences are MNHEY and SMNVEV (reference sequence). The V gene end was trimmed by 6 bases and the J gene end by 4 bases; junction bases not matched to a gene: 16. This CDR3 region has 17 residues. The CDR3, as DNA: TGTGCCAGCAGCTCCAGCCCGGACAGGGTGGGCGCCTATGGCTACACCTTC. Encoded protein: CASSSSPDRVGAYGYTF.

This clonotype was found a few times. The chain uses TRBV29-1 and TRBJ2-7; 8 bases map to TRBD2. The CDR3 totals 13 residues. Trimming cost V 7 bases and J 0 bases; bases outside gene matches: 5. Per the germline V gene, CDR1 is SQVTM and CDR2 is ANQGSEA. The CDR3 DNA follows: TGCAGCGCCGTACTAGCGGACTCCTACGAGCAGTACTTC. It encodes CSAVLADSYEQYF.

The chain links TRBV12-3 or TRBV12-4 to TRBJ1-1; a possible D gene is TRBD1 (5 bases). V was pared by 5 bases and J by 0 bases, with 13 bases between. The CDR3 is made up of 15 amino acids. CDR3 in DNA: TGTGCCAGCAGTGCTACTGGAGGGGTGAACACTGAAGCTTTCTTT. Residues: CASSATGGVNTEAFF.

Ten or more counts support this clonotype. The chain is built from TRBV5-1 and TRBJ2-4; 11 bases line up with TRBD2. V lost 0 bases to trimming and J lost 9 bases; unmatched junction nucleotides: 11. Per the germline V gene, CDR1 is SGHRS and CDR2 is YFSETQ. The CDR3 is 17 residues long. The CDR3 nucleotides read TGCGCCAGCAGCTTGGAACTAGCGGGGGACTTGAGGAGCATTCAGTACTTC. Translating it yields CASSLELAGDLRSIQYF.

This clonotype was counted only a few times. The rearrangement uses TRBV5-6 and TRBJ1-1, with a tentative D call TRBD1 (6 bases). CDR3 length: 15 amino acids. Germline V gene sequence: CDR1 SGHDT, CDR2 YYEEEE. Deletions cut 5 bases from V and 1 base from J, with 15 bases between. Here the CDR3 reads CASRLQGNQNTEAFF. The CDR3 coding sequence is TGTGCCAGCAGACTACAGGGTAACCAGAACACTGAAGCTTTCTTT.

The sample holds a few counts of this clonotype. The V call is TRBV9, the J call TRBJ2-3; a possible D gene is TRBD1 (5 bases). CDR3 length equals 16 residues. Per the germline V gene, CDR1 is SGDLS and CDR2 is YYNGEE. V was cut by 3 bases and J by 3 bases, with 17 bases left in between. The CDR3 region is CASSARQNPGTDTQYF. CDR3 DNA: TGTGCCAGCAGCGCCAGACAGAATCCCGGGACAGATACGCAGTATTTT.

This CDR3 is CASSVGTTGTDTQYF. CDR3 coding DNA: TGTGCCAGCAGCGTCGGTACAACAGGGACAGATACGCAGTATTTT. This chain links TRBV9 with TRBJ2-3; tentatively, D is TRBD1 (6 bases). Germline V CDR1 and CDR2: SGDLS, YYNGEE. Trimming shortened V by 2 bases and J by 3 bases, and 13 bases separated the two germline ends. The CDR3 spans 15 residues.

The CDR3 loop is CASSLSGIEETQYF. The DNA for the CDR3 is TGTGCCAGCAGTTTATCGGGGATTGAAGAGACCCAGTACTTC. The chain uses TRBV27 and TRBJ2-5; no firm D call. Germline CDR1 MNHEY, CDR2 SMNVEV (reference sequence). This CDR3 is built from 14 residues. V was clipped by 0 bases and J by 3 bases, with 8 bases between them.

V is TRBV15 and J is TRBJ2-5; D is perhaps TRBD2 (5 bases). The CDR3 is 17 residues long. V lost 0 bases and J lost 1, with 15 bases in between. CDR1 is LNHNV, CDR2 YYDKDF, per germline (reference sequence). The CDR3 DNA reads TGTGCCACCAGCAGAGATAACCTAGCACATACCCAAGAGACCCAGTACTTC. It specifies CATSRDNLAHTQETQYF. The variable domain in full, with the rest retrieved from reference TRBV15 and TRBJ2-5, is DAMVIQNPRYQVTQFGKPVTLSCSQTLNHNVMYWYQQKSSQAPKLLFHYYDKDFNNEADTPDNFQSRRPNTSFCFLDIRSPGLGDTAMYLCATSRDNLAHTQETQYFGPGTRLLVL.

This clonotype was recorded many times. The DNA of the CDR3 is TGCGCCAGCAGCCAAGATGTGACTAGCGGATACGAGCAGTACTTC. Protein sequence: CASSQDVTSGYEQYF. The chain has TRBV4-1 and TRBJ2-7, with 9 bases aligning to TRBD2. The CDR3 spans 15 residues. The trim removed 0 bases at V and 4 bases at J, leaving 4 bases unmatched. Germline CDR1 and CDR2: MGHRA and YSYEKL.

V usage is TRBV29-1 and J usage is TRBJ1-2, with D hard to call. V lost 4 bases to trimming and J lost 2 bases, with 8 bases between them. Germline-derived CDR1 and CDR2 are SQVTM and ANQGSEA. The CDR3 is 12 amino acids. DNA for the CDR3: TGCAGCGTTGCCGAGGGCAACTATGGCTACACCTTC. Protein: CSVAEGNYGYTF.

This clonotype was counted many times. This chain joins TRBV2 and TRBJ2-7; D possibly corresponds to TRBD2 (6 bases). The CDR3 consists of 16 residues. Trimming stripped 0 bases from V and 0 bases from J, with 12 bases between. CDR1 is SNHLY, CDR2 FYNNEI, per germline. The chain's CDR3 is CASSEADYPSSYEQYF. In DNA, the CDR3 is TGTGCCAGCAGTGAAGCGGACTACCCGAGCTCCTACGAGCAGTACTTC.

V is TRBV7-3 and J is TRBJ2-7; 7 nucleotides align to TRBD2. Germline-derived CDR1 and CDR2 are SGHTA and FQGTGA. V dropped 0 bases and J dropped 3; count of bases not matched to a gene: 5. The length of the CDR3 is 15 residues. CDR3 region: CASSLTPAGNYEQYF. DNA for the CDR3: TGTGCCAGCAGCTTAACGCCAGCGGGGAACTACGAGCAGTACTTC.

In DNA form, the CDR3 reads TGTGCCAGCAGTTCACCCGGGGGCGTTGAAGCTTTCTTT. It specifies CASSSPGGVEAFF. V gene TRBV28 combines with J gene TRBJ1-1; D may be TRBD1 (6 bases). CDR1 and CDR2 (germline): MDHEN, SYDVKM. Trimming took off 4 bases at V and 7 bases at J, with 13 bases between the two ends. This CDR3 is 13 amino acids long. Full variable domain (missing parts from reference TRBV28 and TRBJ1-1): DVKVTQSSRYLVKRTGEKVFLECVQDMDHENMFWYRQDPGLGLRLIYFSYDVKMKEKGDIPEGYSVSREKKERFSLILESASTNQTSMYLCASSSPGGVEAFFGQGTRLTVV.

The V call is TRBV6-2 or TRBV6-3, the J call TRBJ2-7; either TRBD1 or TRBD2 may fit D (5 bases each). The ends were cut back, 5 bases at V and 6 bases at J, with 17 bases in the middle. CDR3 size: 14 residues. Germline-derived CDR1 and CDR2 are MNHEY and SVGEGT. The CDR3 loop is CASSIQLGTSEQYF. The CDR3 nucleotides are TGTGCCAGCAGTATCCAACTAGGGACCAGCGAGCAGTACTTC.

This clonotype was picked up a small number of times. V and J are TRBV20-1 and TRBJ1-5; 7 bases agree with TRBD1. The CDR3 loop spans 15 amino acids. Losses at the gene ends were 0 bases for V and 4 bases for J; bases not matched to a gene: 6. CDR1 and CDR2 from the germline V gene are DFQATT and SNEGSKA (reference sequence). The CDR3 loop reads CSARDQGQSNQPQHF. In nucleotides, the CDR3 is TGCAGTGCTAGAGATCAGGGACAGTCTAATCAGCCCCAGCATTTT.

This clonotype was seen a few times. Just one base apart from a much larger clone, this may be a read error. The rearrangement joins TRBV7-9 to TRBJ2-7, with no clear D. Looked up from germline, CDR1 is SEHNR and CDR2 is FQNEAQ (reference sequence). Trimming left V 1 base short and J 6 bases short, with 4 bases between. The CDR3 has 11 amino acids. The CDR3 DNA is TGTGCCAGCAGCTTAGGGCTCGAGCAGTACTTC. It is translated as CASSLGLEQYF.

This chain uses TRBV5-1 with TRBJ2-5, with D perhaps TRBD1 (5 bases). The CDR3 has 16 amino acids. The germline CDR1 and CDR2 sequences are SGHRS and YFSETQ. V lost 0 bases and J lost 5, with 17 bases in between. In DNA, the CDR3 is TGCGCCAGCAGCTTGGAGAAGGCGTGGGGCTCGGAGACCCAGTACTTC. Translation: CASSLEKAWGSETQYF.

This clonotype occurred many times. The rearrangement links TRBV12-3 or TRBV12-4 to TRBJ2-2; D might be TRBD2 (6 bases). CDR3 length: 12 amino acids. V lost 5 bases and J 6 bases, leaving 7 bases between the germline ends. CDR3 DNA sequence: TGTGCCAGCAGTCCGGGGGCCGGGGAGCTGTTTTTT. The encoded protein is CASSPGAGELFF.

The V gene is TRBV12-3 or TRBV12-4, the J gene TRBJ2-7, with D perhaps assigned TRBD1 or TRBD2 (6 bases each). V shed 3 bases and J shed 3 bases, with 15 bases lying between them. This CDR3 has 15 amino acids. The CDR3 DNA is TGTGCCAGCAGTTTGGGGGGCGCGTTGATCTACGAGCAGTACTTC. This gives the protein CASSLGGALIYEQYF.

This chain links TRBV5-4 with TRBJ2-5; 10 bases match TRBD1. The CDR3 has 15 residues. V lost 4 bases and J lost 4; bases outside the gene matches: 7. Germline loops: CDR1 SGHNT, CDR2 YYREEE (reference sequence). The CDR3 nucleotides are TGTGCCAGCAGCCCGGGACAGGGGTTAGGAGAGACCCAGTACTTC. Translated, it gives CASSPGQGLGETQYF.

This clonotype showed up just a few times. The V call is TRBV5-6, the J call TRBJ1-6; D is undetermined. The CDR3 runs 14 residues. With 0 bases removed from V and 5 bases from J, the gap between germline ends came to 6 bases. Germline V gives CDR1 SGHDT, CDR2 YYEEEE. CDR3 protein: CASSLEFDNSPLHF. The DNA of the CDR3 is TGTGCCAGCAGCTTGGAGTTTGATAATTCACCCCTCCACTTT.

This chain links TRBV23-1 with TRBJ2-7, with D possibly matching TRBD1 (6 bases). TRBV23-1 is noted as an ORF with a role that remains uncertain. The CDR3 runs 16 residues. V lost 9 bases, J lost 3 bases, and 24 bases lay in between. The CDR3 loop is CASQQRRQGSYYEQYF. The CDR3 DNA reads as TGCGCCAGTCAACAACGGCGGCAGGGGAGTTACTACGAGCAGTACTTC.

The chain is built from TRBV27 and TRBJ1-5; possible D gene TRBD1, 6 bases. CDR1 is MNHEY, CDR2 SMNVEV, per germline (reference sequence). There are 14 residues in the CDR3. V was clipped by 5 bases and J by 1 base, with 9 bases between them. The CDR3 is CASSVRGSNQPQHF. The CDR3 DNA sequence: TGTGCCAGCAGTGTCAGGGGCAGCAATCAGCCCCAGCATTTT.

This clonotype was observed a few times. This sequence joins TRBV20-1 and TRBJ2-1, with unresolved D. CDR3 size: 12 residues. V lost 4 bases to trimming and J lost 6 bases, with 10 bases between them. Germline-derived CDR1 and CDR2 are DFQATT and SNEGSKA (reference sequence). Written as DNA, the CDR3 is TGCAGTGCTACGCCGGACGGCAATGAGCAGTTCTTC. It is translated as CSATPDGNEQFF.